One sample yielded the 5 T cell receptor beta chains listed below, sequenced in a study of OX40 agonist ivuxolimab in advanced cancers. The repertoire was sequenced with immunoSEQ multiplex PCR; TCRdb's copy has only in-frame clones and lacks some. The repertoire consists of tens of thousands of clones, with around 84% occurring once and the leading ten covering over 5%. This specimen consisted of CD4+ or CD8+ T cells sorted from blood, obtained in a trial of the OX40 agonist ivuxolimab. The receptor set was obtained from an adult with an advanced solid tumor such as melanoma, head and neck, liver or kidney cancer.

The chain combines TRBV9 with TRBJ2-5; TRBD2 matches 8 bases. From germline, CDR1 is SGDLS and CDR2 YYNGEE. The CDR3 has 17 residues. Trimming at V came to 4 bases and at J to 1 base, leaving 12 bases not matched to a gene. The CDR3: CASSPHSGGRLQETQYF. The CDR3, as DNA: TGTGCCAGCAGCCCGCATTCGGGGGGGAGACTCCAAGAGACCCAGTACTTC. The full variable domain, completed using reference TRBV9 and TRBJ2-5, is DSGVTQTPKHLITATGQRVTLRCSPRSGDLSVYWYQQSLDQGLQFLIQYYNGEERAKGNILERFSAQQFPDLHSELNLSSLELGDSALYFCASSPHSGGRLQETQYFGPGTRLLVL.

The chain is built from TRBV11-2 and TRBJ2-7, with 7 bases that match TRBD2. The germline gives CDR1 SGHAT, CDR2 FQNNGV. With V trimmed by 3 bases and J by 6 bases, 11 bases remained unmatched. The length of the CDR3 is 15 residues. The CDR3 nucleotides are TGTGCCAGCAGCTTGAGACTAGCCTCCCTCTCCGAGCAGTACTTC. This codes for CASSLRLASLSEQYF.

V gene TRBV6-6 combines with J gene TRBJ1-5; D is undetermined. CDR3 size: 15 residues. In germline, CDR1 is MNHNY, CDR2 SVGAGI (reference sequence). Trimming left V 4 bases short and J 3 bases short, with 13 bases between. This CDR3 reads CASSSPTETNQPQHF. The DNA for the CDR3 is TGTGCCAGCAGTTCTCCGACCGAAACCAATCAGCCCCAGCATTTT.

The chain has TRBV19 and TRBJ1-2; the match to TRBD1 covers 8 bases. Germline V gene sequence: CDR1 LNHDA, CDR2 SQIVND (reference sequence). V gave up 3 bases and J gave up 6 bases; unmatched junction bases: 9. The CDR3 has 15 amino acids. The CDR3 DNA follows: TGTGCCAGTAGTATTGCAGGGGGCGCAATCAATGGCTACACCTTC. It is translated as CASSIAGGAINGYTF.

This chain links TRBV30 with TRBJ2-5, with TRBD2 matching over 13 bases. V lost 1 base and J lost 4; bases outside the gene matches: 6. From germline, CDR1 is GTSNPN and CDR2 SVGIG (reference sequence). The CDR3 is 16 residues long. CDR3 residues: CAWSELAGGPVETQYF. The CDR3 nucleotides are TGTGCCTGGAGTGAACTAGCGGGAGGGCCGGTAGAGACCCAGTACTTC.